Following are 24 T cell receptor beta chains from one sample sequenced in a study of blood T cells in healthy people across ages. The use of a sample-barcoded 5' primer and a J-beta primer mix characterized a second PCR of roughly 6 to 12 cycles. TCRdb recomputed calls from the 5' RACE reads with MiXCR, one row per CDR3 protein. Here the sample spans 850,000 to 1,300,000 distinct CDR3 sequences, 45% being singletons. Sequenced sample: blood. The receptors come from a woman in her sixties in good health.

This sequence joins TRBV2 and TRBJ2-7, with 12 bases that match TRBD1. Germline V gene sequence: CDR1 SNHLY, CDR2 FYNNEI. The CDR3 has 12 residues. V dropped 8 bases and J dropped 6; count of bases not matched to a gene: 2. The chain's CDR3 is CASRDRGREQYF. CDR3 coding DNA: TGTGCCAGCCGGGACAGGGGGCGCGAGCAGTACTTC.

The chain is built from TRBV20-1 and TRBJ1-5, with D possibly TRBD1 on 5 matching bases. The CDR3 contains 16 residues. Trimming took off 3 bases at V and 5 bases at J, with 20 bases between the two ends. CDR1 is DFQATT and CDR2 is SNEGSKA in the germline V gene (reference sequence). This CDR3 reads CSASAPGPKVYQPQHF. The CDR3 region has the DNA TGCAGTGCTAGCGCGCCGGGGCCGAAGGTGTATCAGCCCCAGCATTTT.

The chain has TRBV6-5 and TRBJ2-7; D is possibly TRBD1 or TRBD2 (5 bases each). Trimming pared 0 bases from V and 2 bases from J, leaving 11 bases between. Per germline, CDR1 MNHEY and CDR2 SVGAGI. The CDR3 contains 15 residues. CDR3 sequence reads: CASSYSWDGTYEQYF. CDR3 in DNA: TGTGCCAGCAGTTACTCTTGGGACGGAACCTACGAGCAGTACTTC.

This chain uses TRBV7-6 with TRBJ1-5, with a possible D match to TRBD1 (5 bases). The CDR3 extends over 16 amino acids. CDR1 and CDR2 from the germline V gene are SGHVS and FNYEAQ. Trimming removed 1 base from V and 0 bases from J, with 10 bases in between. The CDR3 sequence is CASSLGDSASNQPQHF. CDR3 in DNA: TGTGCCAGCAGCTTAGGCGACAGTGCTAGCAATCAGCCCCAGCATTTT.

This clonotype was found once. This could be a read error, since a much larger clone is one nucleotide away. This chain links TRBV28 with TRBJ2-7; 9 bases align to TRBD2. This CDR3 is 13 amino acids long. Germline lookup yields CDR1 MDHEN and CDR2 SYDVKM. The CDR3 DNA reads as TGTGCCAGTTATTCGACTAGCGGCTACGAGCAGAACTTC. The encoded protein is CASYSTSGYEQNF.

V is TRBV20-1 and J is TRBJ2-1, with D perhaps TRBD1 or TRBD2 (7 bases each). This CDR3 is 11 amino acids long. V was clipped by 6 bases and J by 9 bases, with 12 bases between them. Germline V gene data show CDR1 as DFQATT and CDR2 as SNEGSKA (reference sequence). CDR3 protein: CSATRGGEQFF. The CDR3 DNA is TGCAGTGCCACCAGGGGGGGTGAGCAGTTCTTC.

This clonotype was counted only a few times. For the CDR3, the DNA is TGTGCCAGCAGCTTATGGGCGGCAGATACGCAGTATTTT. This codes for CASSLWAADTQYF. The chain links TRBV7-9 to TRBJ2-3, with unresolved D. V was shortened by 2 bases and J by 4 bases, with 7 bases between the two germline ends. This CDR3 comprises 13 residues. Looked up from germline, CDR1 is SEHNR and CDR2 is FQNEAQ (reference sequence).

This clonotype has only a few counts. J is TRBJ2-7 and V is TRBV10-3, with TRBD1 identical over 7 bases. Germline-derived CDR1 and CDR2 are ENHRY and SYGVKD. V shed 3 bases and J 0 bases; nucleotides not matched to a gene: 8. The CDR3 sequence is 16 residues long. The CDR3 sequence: CAISDFGDSSSYEQYF. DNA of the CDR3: TGTGCCATCAGTGATTTTGGGGACAGTAGCTCCTACGAGCAGTACTTC.

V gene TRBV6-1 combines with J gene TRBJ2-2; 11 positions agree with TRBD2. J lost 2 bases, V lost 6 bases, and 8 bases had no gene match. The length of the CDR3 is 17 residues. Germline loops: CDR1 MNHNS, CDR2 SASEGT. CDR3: CASRRGLAALNTGELFF. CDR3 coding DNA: TGTGCCAGCAGGAGGGGACTAGCGGCCCTCAACACCGGGGAGCTGTTTTTT.

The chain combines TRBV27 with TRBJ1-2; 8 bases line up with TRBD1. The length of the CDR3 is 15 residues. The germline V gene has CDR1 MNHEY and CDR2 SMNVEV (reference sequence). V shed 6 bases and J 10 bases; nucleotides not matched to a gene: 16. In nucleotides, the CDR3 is TGTGCCAGCAGCCCCCATACCGGACAGGGTGATGACTACACCTTC. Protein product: CASSPHTGQGDDYTF.

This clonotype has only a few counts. For the CDR3, the DNA is TGCAGCGTTGAAGCCAGTGGCATTGGAGGGGGGACAATCTACGAGCAGTACTTC. This codes for CSVEASGIGGGTIYEQYF. The chain couples TRBV29-1 to TRBJ2-7, with D perhaps matching TRBD1 or TRBD2 (6 bases each). V was clipped by 1 base and J by 3 bases, with 25 bases between them. The CDR3 sequence is 18 residues long. Germline V gene data show CDR1 as SQVTM and CDR2 as ANQGSEA.

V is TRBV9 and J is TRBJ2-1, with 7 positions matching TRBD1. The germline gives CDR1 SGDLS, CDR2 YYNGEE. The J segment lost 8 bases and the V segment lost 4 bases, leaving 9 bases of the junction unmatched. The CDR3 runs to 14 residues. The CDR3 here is CASSSYATGDEQFF. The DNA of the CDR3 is TGTGCCAGCAGCTCTTACGCCACAGGGGATGAGCAGTTCTTC.

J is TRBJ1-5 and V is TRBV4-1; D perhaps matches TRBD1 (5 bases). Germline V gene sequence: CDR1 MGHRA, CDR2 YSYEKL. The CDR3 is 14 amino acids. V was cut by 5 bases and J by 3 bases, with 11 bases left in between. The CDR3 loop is CASSTDSDNQPQHF. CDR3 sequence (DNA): TGCGCCAGCAGCACAGACAGTGACAATCAGCCCCAGCATTTT.

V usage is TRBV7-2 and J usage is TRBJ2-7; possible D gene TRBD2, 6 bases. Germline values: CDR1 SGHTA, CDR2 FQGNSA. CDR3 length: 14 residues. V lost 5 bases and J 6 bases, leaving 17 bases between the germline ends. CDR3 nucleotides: TGTGCCAGCAGCCACCAGACTAGGAAGATCGAGCAGTACTTC. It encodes CASSHQTRKIEQYF.

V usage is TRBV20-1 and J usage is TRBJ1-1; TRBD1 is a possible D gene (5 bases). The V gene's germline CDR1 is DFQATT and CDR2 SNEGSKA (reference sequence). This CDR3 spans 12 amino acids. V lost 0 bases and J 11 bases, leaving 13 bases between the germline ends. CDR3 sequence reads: CSARDIGQGAFF. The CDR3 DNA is TGCAGTGCTAGAGATATCGGGCAGGGTGCTTTCTTT.

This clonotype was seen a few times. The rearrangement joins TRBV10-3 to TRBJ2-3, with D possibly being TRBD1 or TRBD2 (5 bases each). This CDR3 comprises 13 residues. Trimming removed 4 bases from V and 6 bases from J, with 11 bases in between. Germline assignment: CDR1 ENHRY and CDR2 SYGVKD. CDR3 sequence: CAISGRGADTQYF. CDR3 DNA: TGTGCCATCAGTGGTAGAGGGGCTGATACGCAGTATTTT.

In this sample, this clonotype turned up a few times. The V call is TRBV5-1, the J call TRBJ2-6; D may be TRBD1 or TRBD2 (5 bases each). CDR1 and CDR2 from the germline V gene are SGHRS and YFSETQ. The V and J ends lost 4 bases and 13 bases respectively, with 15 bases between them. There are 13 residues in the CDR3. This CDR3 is CASSPLDGGVLTF. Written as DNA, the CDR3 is TGCGCCAGCAGCCCCCTCGATGGGGGAGTCCTGACTTTC.

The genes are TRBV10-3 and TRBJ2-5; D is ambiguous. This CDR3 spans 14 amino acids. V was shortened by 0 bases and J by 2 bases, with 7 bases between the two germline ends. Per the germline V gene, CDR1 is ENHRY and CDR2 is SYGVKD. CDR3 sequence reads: CAISESPAQETQYF. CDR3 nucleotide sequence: TGTGCCATCAGTGAGTCCCCAGCTCAAGAGACCCAGTACTTC.

As DNA, the CDR3 is TGTGCCACCGGGACTTGGAATGAGCAGTACTTC. The encoded protein is CATGTWNEQYF. The chain employs TRBV24-1 and TRBJ2-7, with D possibly being TRBD2 (6 bases). Trimming removed 9 bases from V and 7 bases from J, with 12 bases in between. The V gene's germline CDR1 is KGHDR and CDR2 SFDVKD. CDR3 length: 11 amino acids.

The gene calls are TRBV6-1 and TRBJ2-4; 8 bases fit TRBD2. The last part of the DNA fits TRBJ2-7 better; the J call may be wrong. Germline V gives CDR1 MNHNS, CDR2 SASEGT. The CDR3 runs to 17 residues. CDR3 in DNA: TGTGCCAGCAGCCAGTGGGGTAGGGGGACTAGAGGCTACGAGCAGTACTTC. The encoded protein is CASSQWGRGTRGYEQYF.

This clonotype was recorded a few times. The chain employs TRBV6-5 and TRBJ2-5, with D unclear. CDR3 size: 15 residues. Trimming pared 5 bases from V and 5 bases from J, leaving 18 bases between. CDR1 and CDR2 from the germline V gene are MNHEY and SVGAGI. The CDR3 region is CASSPGPIIGETQYF. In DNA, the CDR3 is TGTGCCAGCAGTCCGGGCCCAATTATCGGGGAGACCCAGTACTTC.

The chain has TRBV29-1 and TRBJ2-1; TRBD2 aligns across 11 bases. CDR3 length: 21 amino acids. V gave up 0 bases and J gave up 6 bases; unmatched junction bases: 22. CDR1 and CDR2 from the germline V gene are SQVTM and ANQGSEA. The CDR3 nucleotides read TGCAGCGTTGAAGATCCGGCGACAGGAACTAGCGGGAGATCTCTGGGCAATGAGCAGTTCTTC. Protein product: CSVEDPATGTSGRSLGNEQFF.

The CDR3 region is CASSPLGSGNIQYF. The CDR3 DNA reads TGTGCCAGCAGCCCCCTGGGCTCTGGAAACATTCAGTACTTC. The chain employs TRBV25-1 and TRBJ2-4; no firm D call. Germline loops: CDR1 MGHDK, CDR2 SYGVNS. The CDR3 sequence is 14 residues long. The V end was cut by 6 bases, the J end by 6 bases, with 15 bases between.

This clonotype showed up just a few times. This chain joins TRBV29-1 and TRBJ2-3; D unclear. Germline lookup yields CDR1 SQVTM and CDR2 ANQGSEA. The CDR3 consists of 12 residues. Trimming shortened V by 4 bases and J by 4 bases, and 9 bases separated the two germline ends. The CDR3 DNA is TGCAGCGTTGTCCCCTCAGCAGATACGCAGTATTTT. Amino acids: CSVVPSADTQYF.